This TCR beta chain was sequenced during a study of blood T cell repertoires in COVID-19. Background on the study: The United States, Italy and Spain supplied acute and convalescent COVID-19 samples. T cells, B-cell-depleted T cells, or PBMCs supplied cDNA or gDNA.

In the study's own analysis: Estimates of nucleated cell counts were drawn from the amplification of reference gene primers. The table came from immunoSEQ multiplex PCR; TCRdb's copy has only in-frame clones and leaves some out. The D gene and trimming were derived from the DNA, and the V and J assignments and clone size from that table. This sample has over 400,000 clones, with 80% to 90% found just once. Germline CDR1 is SGHRS and CDR2 is YFSETQ. The CDR3 consists of 12 residues. Between the trimmed V and J ends, which lost 1 base and 4 bases, there was a span of 5 bases. Sequenced sample: peripheral blood. The sequence was collected from a human donor in a cohort sampled during active COVID-19. The rearrangement links TRBV5-1 to TRBJ1-2; D is uncertain. The CDR3 region has the DNA TGCGCCAGCAGCTTGTATCGCTATGGCTACACCTTC. Its translation: CASSLYRYGYTF. Full variable domain (rest looked up from reference TRBV5-1 and TRBJ1-2): KAGVTQTPRYLIKTRGQQVTLSCSPISGHRSVSWYQQTPGQGLQFLFEYFSETQRNKGNFPGRFSGRQFSNSRSEMNVSTLELGDSALYLCASSLYRYGYTFGSGTRLTVV.